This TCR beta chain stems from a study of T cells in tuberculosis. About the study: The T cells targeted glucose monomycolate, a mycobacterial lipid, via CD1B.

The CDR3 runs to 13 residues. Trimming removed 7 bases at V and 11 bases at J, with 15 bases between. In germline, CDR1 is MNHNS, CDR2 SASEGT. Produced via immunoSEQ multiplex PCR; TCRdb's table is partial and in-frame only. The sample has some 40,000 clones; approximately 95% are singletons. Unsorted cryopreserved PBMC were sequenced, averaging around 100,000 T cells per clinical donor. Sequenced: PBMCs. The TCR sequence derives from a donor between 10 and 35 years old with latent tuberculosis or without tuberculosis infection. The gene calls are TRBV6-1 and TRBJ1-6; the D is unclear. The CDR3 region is CASKRAGGPPLHF. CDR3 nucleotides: TGTGCCAGCAAGAGAGCAGGAGGGCCACCCCTCCACTTT.